This is a list of T cell receptor beta chains from one sample in a study of blood T cells in healthy people across ages. TCRdb called the 5' RACE reads again in MiXCR, with one record for every CDR3 protein. The sample consists of under 950,000 distinct CDR3 sequences, over 20% of them appearing once. Sample: blood. The receptors shown here come from a man in his 70s in good health. CDR3s include the opening cysteine and the closing phenylalanine or tryptophan. Each record gives: V gene, J gene, CDR3 length, D gene, clone size, CDR3 DNA, CDR3 protein. D genes are given only for firm matches. Clone size, where shown, is once, few, many, or a class for clones that have expanded.

TRBV6-5	TRBJ2-5	13	TRBD2	few	TGTGCCAGCAGTTACGAGCGGGAGGGGGCCCAGTACTTC	CASSYEREGAQYF
TRBV5-5	TRBJ1-3	16	-	-	TGTGCCAGCAGCTCACAGGGTCGAATCTCTGGAAACACCATATATTTT	CASSSQGRISGNTIYF
TRBV20-1	TRBJ2-3	13	-	many	TGCAGTGCTAGTCGGCAAAGCACAGATACGCAGTATTTT	CSASRQSTDTQYF
TRBV5-5	TRBJ2-5	16	TRBD1	-	TGTGCCAGCAGCCTCTACAGGGGGCAAGTTTTGGAGACCCAGTACTTC	CASSLYRGQVLETQYF
TRBV19	TRBJ2-7	15	-	-	TGTGCCAGTAGTATTGGAGGGGGTTGGAGCTACGAGCAGTACTTC	CASSIGGGWSYEQYF
TRBV5-1	TRBJ2-4	17	TRBD2	few	TGCGCCAGCAGCTTACAAGTAGCGGGAAGGGCCAAAAACATTCAGTACTTC	CASSLQVAGRAKNIQYF
TRBV7-6	TRBJ2-3	18	TRBD2	-	TGTGCCAGCAGCCCCCTTGCGGGGGGCTTATCTAGCACAGATACGCAGTATTTT	CASSPLAGGLSSTDTQYF
TRBV20-1	TRBJ1-3	16	-	few	TGCAGTGCTTCTCCCCTTCAGTCTCTTCATGGAAACACCATATATTTT	CSASPLQSLHGNTIYF
TRBV20-1	TRBJ1-5	13	-	-	TGCAGTGTGTCGGGCCCAGCCTCGGGGCCCCAGCATTTT	CSVSGPASGPQHF
TRBV11-3	TRBJ2-1	16	TRBD2	few	TGTGCCAGCAGCTTAGGACTAGCGGGAGGTAGCAATGAGCAGTTCTTC	CASSLGLAGGSNEQFF
TRBV9	TRBJ2-5	14	TRBD2	-	TGTGCCAGCAGCGTAGGCGGGAGGGGTGAGACCCAGTACTTC	CASSVGGRGETQYF
TRBV25-1	TRBJ1-4	15	-	-	TGTGCCAGCAGTGAGACCAAGGGGGGAAATGAAAAACTGTTTTTT	CASSETKGGNEKLFF
TRBV20-1	TRBJ2-3	17	TRBD2	-	TGCAGTGCTAGCGGGACTAGCGGGGGCCTAAGCACAGATACGCAGTATTTT	CSASGTSGGLSTDTQYF
TRBV11-2	TRBJ1-5	15	-	many	TGTGCCAGCAGCTCTAACATTGACAGCAATCAGCCCCAGCATTTT	CASSSNIDSNQPQHF
TRBV20-1	TRBJ2-1	10	-	few	TGCAGTGCTTCTCACACTGAGCAGTTCTTC	CSASHTEQFF
TRBV18	TRBJ1-1	16	-	few	TGTGCCAGCTCACCAACCACGCGTCCTTTAACGACTGAAGCTTTCTTT	CASSPTTRPLTTEAFF
TRBV12-3/TRBV12-4	TRBJ2-1	18	TRBD2	-	TGTGCCAGCAGTCGTCCCGGGACTAGCGGGGGTGTTTACAATGAGCAGTTCTTC	CASSRPGTSGGVYNEQFF
TRBV6-6	TRBJ1-4	14	-	few	TGTGCCAGCAGCGCCGGGACATCCTCTGAAAAACTGTTTTTT	CASSAGTSSEKLFF
TRBV7-9	TRBJ2-1	13	TRBD2	few	TGTGCCAGCAGCAGGACTAGTGTCAATGAGCAGTTCTTC	CASSRTSVNEQFF
TRBV2	TRBJ2-4	13	TRBD1	-	TGTGCCAGTACAGGGGCGGCCAAAAACATTCAGTACTTC	CASTGAAKNIQYF
TRBV27	TRBJ1-1	17	TRBD1	few	TGTGCCAGCTACCCCGGGACAGGGGGCGGAATGAACACTGAAGCTTTCTTT	CASYPGTGGGMNTEAFF
TRBV7-9	TRBJ2-7	15	-	few	TGTGCCAGCAGCTCCCCCCTCGGGCCCACCTACGAGCAGTACTTC	CASSSPLGPTYEQYF
TRBV9	TRBJ2-3	16	TRBD1	few	TGTGCCAGCAGCACCCCGGGACAGGGGCTCGCAGATACGCAGTATTTT	CASSTPGQGLADTQYF
TRBV12-3/TRBV12-4	TRBJ1-1	15	-	-	TGTGCCAGCAGTTTGGTCCCAGGCGTGAGCACTGAAGCTTTCTTT	CASSLVPGVSTEAFF
TRBV12-3/TRBV12-4	TRBJ2-1	14	TRBD1	-	TGTGCCAGCAGTAAGGACAGGCGGTACAATGAGCAGTTCTTC	CASSKDRRYNEQFF
TRBV18	TRBJ1-3	16	-	few	TGTGCCAGCTCACCATCGGCGCAGCACTCTGGAAACACCATATATTTT	CASSPSAQHSGNTIYF
TRBV12-3/TRBV12-4	TRBJ1-1	17	-	-	TGTGCCAGCAGTCCCCTCAGACAGGCCTGGAAGGACACTGAAGCTTTCTTT	CASSPLRQAWKDTEAFF
TRBV29-1	TRBJ1-5	14	-	few	TGCAGCGTGGACCACGACAGATACCATCAGCCCCAGCATTTT	CSVDHDRYHQPQHF
TRBV19	TRBJ2-4	14	-	few	TGTGCCAGTAGTATAGGGCGCGAGAAAAACATTCAGTACTTC	CASSIGREKNIQYF
TRBV5-1	TRBJ2-3	19	TRBD2	-	TGCGCCAGCAGCACAAGATCGACCTTAGCGGGGGGAACGGCAGATACGCAGTATTTT	CASSTRSTLAGGTADTQYF
TRBV18	TRBJ1-2	12	-	few	TGTGCCAGCTCACCCCAGGGGTCTGGCTACACCTTC	CASSPQGSGYTF
TRBV18	TRBJ2-5	13	-	-	TGTGCCAGCTCCTCTACCCCCGCAGGGTTAAAGTTCTTC	CASSSTPAGLKFF
TRBV7-2	TRBJ2-3	14	-	-	TGTGCCAGCAGCCAAGGCATAAGCACAGATACGCAGTATTTT	CASSQGISTDTQYF
TRBV3-1	TRBJ2-7	11	-	-	TGTGCCAGCAGCCCCGAGGTCGAGCAGTACTTC	CASSPEVEQYF
TRBV6-6	TRBJ1-1	14	TRBD1	few	TGTGCCAGCAGTTACTCCGGACAGGTTACGGGAACTTTCTTT	CASSYSGQVTGTFF
TRBV5-1	TRBJ1-5	15	-	-	TGTGCCAGCAGCTTGGGCGGGCAGGGAAATCAGCCCCAGCATTTT	CASSLGGQGNQPQHF
TRBV7-7	TRBJ2-5	14	-	-	TGTGCCAGCAGCTTGAGGTTAGGGTTGGAGACCCGGTACTTC	CASSLRLGLETRYF
TRBV12-3/TRBV12-4	TRBJ1-5	15	TRBD1	few	TGTGCCAGCAGTCCGCAGACAGGGGGCTCTCAGCCCCAGCATTTT	CASSPQTGGSQPQHF
TRBV20-1	TRBJ2-3	14	-	few	TGCAGTGCTACCAGCCGGGCCCCAGGGGATACGCAGTATTTT	CSATSRAPGDTQYF
TRBV20-1	TRBJ1-2	16	TRBD1	few	TGCAACCCCCGGAGACAGGGGTCGATCCCTAACTATGGCTACACCTTC	CNPRRQGSIPNYGYTF
TRBV24-1	TRBJ2-1	17	TRBD2	-	TGTGCCACCAGTGAGCCTAGCGGGAGAGTTATGTACAATGAGCAGTTCTTC	CATSEPSGRVMYNEQFF
TRBV5-1	TRBJ2-3	15	-	few	TGCGCCAGCAGCTTGGAAGCGAGGGAGACAGATACGCAGTATTTT	CASSLEARETDTQYF
TRBV27	TRBJ1-5	14	-	few	-	CASSTSGERGAQHF
TRBV29-1	TRBJ1-1	12	-	few	TGCAGCGTTGTGGTTGGGGGAGATGAAGCTTTCTTT	CSVVVGGDEAFF
TRBV6-6	TRBJ1-3	13	-	-	TGTGCCAGCAGTTTGAGTAGAGGAAACACCATATATTTT	CASSLSRGNTIYF
TRBV29-1	TRBJ2-5	13	-	-	TGCAGCGTTGAGGACAGATTCCAAGAGACCCAGTACTTC	CSVEDRFQETQYF
TRBV25-1	TRBJ1-6	12	-	-	TGTGCCAGCAGTGTAGGGGTCTCACCCCTCCACTTT	CASSVGVSPLHF
TRBV20-1	TRBJ2-1	14	TRBD2	-	TGCAGTGCTAGGGCTACTAGCGGGGGCCAAAGGAAGTTCTTC	CSARATSGGQRKFF
TRBV3-1	TRBJ2-3	17	TRBD2	few	TGTGCCAGCAGCCAAGATAGACTAGCGGGGGGTCCAGATACGCAGTATTTT	CASSQDRLAGGPDTQYF
TRBV6-1	TRBJ2-7	13	-	-	TGTGCCAGCAGCGGGACTCACACCTACGAGCAGTACTTC	CASSGTHTYEQYF
TRBV7-7	TRBJ2-5	16	-	-	TGTGCCAGCAGCTTAGGCCGGCGTAGGGTCGGAGGGACCCAGTACTTC	CASSLGRRRVGGTQYF
TRBV28	TRBJ1-6	14	-	-	TGTGCCAGCAACCCCGGGACTGCGAATTCACCCCTCCACTTT	CASNPGTANSPLHF
TRBV9	TRBJ1-4	15	-	few	TGTGCCAGCAGCGTAGCGGCGGCAACTAATGAAAAACTGTTTTTT	CASSVAAATNEKLFF
TRBV7-6	TRBJ2-5	14	-	-	TGTGCCAGCAGCTTACTAGCGTTTAAAGAGACCCAGTACTTC	CASSLLAFKETQYF
TRBV20-1	TRBJ1-5	12	-	few	TGCAGTGCTAAGGGCAGGAACCAGCCCCAGCATTTT	CSAKGRNQPQHF
TRBV12-3/TRBV12-4	TRBJ2-3	12	TRBD2	once	TGTGCCAGCAGGCCCGGGAGGGATACGCAGTATTTT	CASRPGRDTQYF
TRBV20-1	TRBJ2-5	13	-	-	TGCAGTGCTCTAGTACCACAGCAAGAGACCCAGTACTTC	CSALVPQQETQYF
TRBV20-1	TRBJ2-5	12	-	few	TGCAGTGCTGGGCTAACAACGCAGACCCAGTACTTC	CSAGLTTQTQYF
TRBV4-1	TRBJ2-1	16	TRBD1	few	TGCGCCAGCAGCCAAGATCTTGGACAGGGGAACAATGAGCAGTTCTTC	CASSQDLGQGNNEQFF
TRBV7-2	TRBJ2-4	16	-	many	TGTGCCAGCAGCCAAGCGAGTCTTCTAGCCAAAAACATTCAGTACTTC	CASSQASLLAKNIQYF